This T cell receptor beta chain derives from a study of cytomegalovirus exposure and HLA in healthy donors (dated by TCRdb to between 2016 and 2019). About the study as a whole: An earlier analysis of fewer than 750 of the donors reported under 300 Gb of sequence data and 117 million unique TCR beta sequences obtained from 150 million to 200 million T cells. Genome-wide SNP genotypes for about 65% of the roughly 670 donors were used in a later genetic analysis, which treated that subset as a discovery cohort. On average, 235,054 unique TCR beta nucleotide sequences were sequenced per donor among about 400 genotyped donors of the cohort, with 15% to 20% of those sequences being non-productive. Roughly five DR-DQ haplotypes were treated as single units for association and clustering because of strong linkage in the cohort. The study used immunosequencing to profile the T cell repertoires of approximately 640 subjects and linked those repertoires to cytomegalovirus serostatus. The later analysis used no new phenotypic data to find candidate immune exposures, relying instead on TCR beta sequences and their occurrence across donors. All discovery cohort repertoires had been generated using a single sequencing platform. Of the 398 genotyped donors, approximately 80% fell in the genetic ancestry cluster associated with self-reported Caucasian donors. Class I and class II HLA loci were covered by the typing at four-digit resolution. Along with the roughly 670-subject first cohort, a separate validation cohort of over a hundred different subjects was used. To predict cytomegalovirus infection status, the study combined high-throughput TCR immunosequencing, statistical association of individual TCRs with disease status, and machine learning. The study aimed to test whether cataloging public T cell receptors could reveal signatures of past pathogen exposure. An earlier analysis of around 640 of the donors used high-throughput TCR beta sequencing to judge whether each TCR beta V gene segment behaved as functional or pseudogenic. Typing coverage varied by locus: about 629-640 donors for A, B, C, DRB1 and DQB1; under 550 for DQA1; approximately 610 for DPA1; more than 450 for DPB1. A later analysis re-examined previously published TCR beta repertoires from 610 or so donors and added high-resolution HLA genotyping to investigate patterns of TCR occurrence. About 280 gigabases of sequencing data and about 92 million unique TCR sequences made up an early release that covered nearly 650 HLA-typed donors. Donor age, sex, ethnicity and CMV serostatus were compiled alongside the repertoire data.

Trimmed from V: 5 bases; trimmed from J: 8 bases; junction bases lacking a gene match: 16. CDR1 and CDR2 are read off the germline V gene (reference sequence) as LNHDA and SQIVND. Measured from the cysteine to the phenylalanine, the CDR3 is 17 residues long. Only the CDR3 region is kept as DNA, spanning 51 bases read in frame from base 1. The library was built by means of the immunoSEQ multiplex PCR assay. For the multiplex PCR, a mixture combining 60 forward primers for TCR Vbeta segments and 13 reverse primers for TCR Jbeta segments was used. Amplification of the CDR3 region of rearranged TCR beta genes was performed with a multiplex PCR assay on genomic DNA. The amplified TCR beta libraries were sequenced on the Illumina HiSeq System as 87-base-pair reads. In the source study's methods: Across the roughly 700 repertoires, a later analysis counted 80 million or so unique TCR beta chains, around 10 million of which were shared by at least two donors. A nearest-neighbor algorithm error-corrected the raw reads and collapsed the reads into unique sequences, merging closely related sequences to remove PCR and sequencing errors. V, D and J gene segments were assigned by aligning CDR3 sequences to IMGT reference sequences. For a sequence to be retained, a match of at least six nucleotides was required to both a V gene segment and a J gene segment. Rearrangements were called productive when the CDR3 lacked stop codons and stayed in frame with V and J; all others were non-productive. Following IMGT convention, CDR3 was defined as the stretch from the second conserved V-encoded cysteine to the conserved J-encoded phenylalanine. The earlier analysis of around 640 of the donors excluded sequences that lacked an unambiguous match to a single V gene segment. An earlier analysis of 587 of the donors classified V segments as functional when productive rearrangements were above 56.7% and as segregating when the standard deviation between donors was above 5%. A statistical classification framework was developed to diagnose cytomegalovirus status using the catalog of TCR beta chain sequences. In a later analysis, TCR nucleotide sequences were compared against IMGT/GENE-DB human TR gene sequences so that V and J genes could be assigned. The TCRdist pipeline was used in a later analysis to assign CDR3 sequences and most-parsimonious VDJ recombination scenarios. A later analysis defined each TCR beta chain by its CDR3 amino acid sequence plus V-gene family, and excluded reads lacking a unique V-gene family. A later analysis removed several hundred highly shared, low-generation-probability nucleotide sequences to deal with suspected cross-contamination and a sequencing artifact. In a later analysis, a clonal expansion index was calculated for each public chain from normalized within-repertoire ranks of inferred template counts. In a later analysis, generation probabilities were computed using a VDJ recombination model fitted to out-of-frame rearrangements, and the results were checked against IGoR. Hypergeometric tests were used in a later analysis to score TCR-TCR, TCR-HLA and TCR-CMV co-occurrence, with a repertoire-size bias correction applied to the TCR pairs. A later analysis estimated false discovery rates by permuting HLA or CMV assignments 20 times. A later analysis grouped co-occurring TCRs with DBSCAN, adding TCRdist sequence similarity when clustering within HLA-allele-positive subsets. Repertoires with fewer than 30,000 or more than 120,000 public chains, plus five repertoires with anomalous nucleotide sharing, were excluded from co-occurrence clustering. TCRdb re-hosts the immuneACCESS table, in-frame sequences only. Its copies lack some clones; in the studies checked, an unresolved V gene accounts for under half of them, and the cause for the rest is not known. Clonal size and the V and J genes are those of that table, whereas D and trimming came from the DNA. This sample gives more than 110,000 clones in total; 70% to 75% of them show up just once. The top ten clones comprise approximately 15% of the sample.

The cohort consisted of some 670 healthy bone marrow donors. At the time of sampling, every cohort member was nominally healthy, though immune exposures that went unrecorded were likely present. CMV serostatus was recorded as positive for 289 and negative for 352 of the 666 cohort members, whereas no CMV serostatus was recorded for the donor in question. A peripheral blood sample was collected from each donor, and TCR beta sequencing was performed on peripheral blood mononuclear cells. Genomic DNA was extracted from the blood cell samples with the Qiagen DNeasy Blood Extraction Kit. Results and caveats for the whole study, not just this receptor: In vitro tests confirmed that a few of the cytomegalovirus-associated TCR beta chains recognize cytomegalovirus antigens. A further reported finding was that TCR beta sequences accurately predicted the HLA-A and HLA-B alleles for most subjects in the first cohort. The study gave a list of around 170 TCR beta chains associated with cytomegalovirus. When HLA alleles, especially DR and DQ, strongly co-occurred, attributing TCR associations to individual alleles was difficult. Cytomegalovirus status was reported to be diagnosed by the classifier with high specificity and sensitivity in both the original and validation cohorts. Because the 87-base-pair reads could not distinguish some IMGT-functional V segments, including TRBV6-2 and TRBV6-3, those segments were excluded. For the cohort, immune exposure information was limited to CMV serostatus. Because counts were too low, more than 15 rarely observed V segments, including chromosome 9 orphons, were left out of the earlier analysis of approximately 580 of the donors. Specific HLA alleles were associated with 15,000 to 20,000 TCR beta sequences at a false discovery rate of 0.05 in a later analysis. Most CMV-associated TCR beta chains appeared to be HLA-restricted in a later analysis, and the HLA associations seemed to be driven largely by CMV exposure. In an earlier analysis of roughly 560 of the donors, most TCR beta V segments were observed in productive rearrangements about 90% or about 30% of the time, broadly matching IMGT annotations. According to a later analysis, TCR association rates differed among HLA loci, with DRB1 alleles showing the most associated TCRs and HLA-C alleles showing the fewest. A later genetic analysis reported fewer N-insertions in productive TCRs among donors in an Asian-associated ancestry cluster than the roughly 700-donor mean. The sequencing pipeline was judged likely to have produced a cluster of highly shared sequence variants as a technical artifact. Sequencing depth was assumed to be roughly uniform across donors in the presence/absence analyses, though that assumption may not hold. Across donors, most TCR sequences were observed very rarely, whereas some public TCRs were present in many individuals. In a later genetic analysis, a missense DCLRE1C variant was associated with V-gene and J-gene trimming of TCR beta chains, and the association was replicated in an independent cohort. Only TCR beta chains were sequenced in this cohort, and the absence of alpha or paired-chain data limited detectable features. Linkage disequilibrium might explain the correlated functional status among segregating V segments, but an unknown experimental factor could not be excluded. A later analysis found that HLA-associated TCR beta chains were more clonally expanded and had lower generation probabilities than equally common non-associated chains. HLA typing was unavailable for some donors at each locus, so association tests used only the typed subset. According to the authors, the approach could potentially be generalized to other disease states and immunological phenotypes. Several of the top co-occurrence clusters appeared to be linked to parvovirus B19, influenza, CMV and Epstein-Barr virus, according to a later analysis.

Regarding this clone: No antigen is known for it. No clone much larger than this one lies a single base away; base qualities are absent. The sample holds other DNA sequences that translate to the same CDR3.

The source of this sequence is a human donor in good health. The chain is made from TRBV19 and TRBJ1-4, with 8 central nucleotides matching TRBD1. The sequencing input was PBMCs. The nucleotides read TGTGCCAGTAGTCCCGGGACAGGCGTGGACCGGGGAGAAAAACTGTTTTTT. Translated, it gives CASSPGTGVDRGEKLFF.